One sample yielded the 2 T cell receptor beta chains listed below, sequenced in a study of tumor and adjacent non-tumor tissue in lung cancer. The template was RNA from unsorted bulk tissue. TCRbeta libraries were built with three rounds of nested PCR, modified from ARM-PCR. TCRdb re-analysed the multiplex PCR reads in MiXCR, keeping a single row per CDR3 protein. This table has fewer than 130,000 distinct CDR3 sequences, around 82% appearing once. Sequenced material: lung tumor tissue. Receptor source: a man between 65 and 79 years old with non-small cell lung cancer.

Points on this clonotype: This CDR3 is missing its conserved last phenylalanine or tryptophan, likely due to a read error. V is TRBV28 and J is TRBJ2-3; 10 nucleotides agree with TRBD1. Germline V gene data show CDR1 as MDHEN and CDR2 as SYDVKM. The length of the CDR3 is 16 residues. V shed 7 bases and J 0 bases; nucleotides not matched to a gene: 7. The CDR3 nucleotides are TGTGCCAGCAATTCGCGGGACAGGGGTAGCACAGATACGCAGTATTTA. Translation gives CASNSRDRGSTDTQYL.

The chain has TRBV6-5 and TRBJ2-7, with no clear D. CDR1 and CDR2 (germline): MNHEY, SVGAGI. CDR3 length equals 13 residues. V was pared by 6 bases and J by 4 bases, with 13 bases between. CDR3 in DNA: TGTGCCAGCAGCTCCATGTTGGGATACGAGCAGTACTTC. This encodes CASSSMLGYEQYF.